The 32 T cell receptor beta chains given below trace back to one sample, sequenced in a study of blood T cell repertoires in COVID-19. The repertoire was sequenced with immunoSEQ multiplex PCR; TCRdb's copy has only in-frame clones and lacks some. In the table there are approximately 150,000 clones, roughly 80% of which are singletons. Sequenced material: PBMCs or T cells enriched from blood (not recorded which). The source is a woman aged 45-59 years who had recovered from COVID-19.

The chain has TRBV2 and TRBJ2-7; D not certain. The V gene's germline CDR1 is SNHLY and CDR2 FYNNEI. V was clipped by 3 bases and J by 4 bases, with 19 bases between them. The CDR3 contains 16 residues. The CDR3 coding sequence is TGTGCCAGCAGTGATCCCCTGAGAATCAACGGGTACGAGCAGTACTTC. Its protein is CASSDPLRINGYEQYF.

The J gene is TRBJ2-3, the V gene TRBV4-3; D is unclear. Trimming removed 1 base from V and 2 bases from J, with 7 bases in between. CDR3 length equals 14 residues. Germline-derived CDR1 and CDR2 are LGHNA and YSLEER. The CDR3 protein is CASSQAAITDTQYF. CDR3 nucleotide sequence: TGCGCCAGCAGCCAAGCTGCGATCACAGATACGCAGTATTTT.

The chain recombines TRBV4-2 with TRBJ1-2, with 7 bases identical to TRBD1. J lost 3 bases, V lost 0 bases, and 4 bases had no gene match. This CDR3 region has 15 residues. From germline, CDR1 is LGHNA and CDR2 YNFKEQ. The CDR3 DNA reads TGTGCCAGCAGCCAAGATCACAGGGGTGACTATGGCTACACCTTC. Its protein is CASSQDHRGDYGYTF.

The chain carries TRBV28 and TRBJ2-2; the D gene is possibly TRBD1 (6 bases). CDR3 size: 15 residues. V was trimmed by 6 bases and J by 0 bases, leaving 11 bases between them. Germline CDR1 and CDR2: MDHEN and SYDVKM. The CDR3 coding sequence is TGTGCCAGCAGCGTAACAGGGACGAACACCGGGGAGCTGTTTTTT. Translating gives CASSVTGTNTGELFF.

V is TRBV24-1 and J is TRBJ1-2; 7 nucleotides match TRBD1. V shed 4 bases and J 8 bases; nucleotides not matched to a gene: 9. Germline CDR1 KGHDR, CDR2 SFDVKD. The CDR3 is made up of 14 amino acids. CDR3 residues: CATSDDRVLEGYTF. DNA for the CDR3: TGTGCCACCAGTGACGACAGGGTACTAGAGGGCTACACCTTC.

CDR3 sequence: CASSQNRQVNTEAFF. The CDR3 coding sequence is TGTGCCAGCAGTCAAAATCGACAGGTGAACACTGAAGCTTTCTTT. The V gene is TRBV6-5, the J gene TRBJ1-1; D might be TRBD1 (6 bases). The CDR3 extends over 15 amino acids. CDR1 is MNHEY, CDR2 SVGAGI, per germline. V lost 5 bases and J 0 bases, leaving 13 bases between the germline ends.

There are a few counts of this clone. The chain has TRBV4-3 and TRBJ2-7, with a possible D match to TRBD2 (6 bases). CDR3 length: 15 residues. Trimming pared 2 bases from V and 5 bases from J, leaving 16 bases between. The germline gives CDR1 LGHNA, CDR2 YSLEER. DNA for the CDR3: TGCGCCAGCAGCCAAAGTAGGGCGGGAACCAACGAGCAGTACTTC. Residues: CASSQSRAGTNEQYF.

This sequence joins TRBV19 and TRBJ2-1; D perhaps matches TRBD1 (5 bases). CDR1 is LNHDA and CDR2 is SQIVND in the germline V gene (reference sequence). CDR3 length: 15 amino acids. The V gene lost 8 bases and the J gene lost 1 base, with 15 bases spanning the gap. The CDR3 reads CASCCARGSYNEQFF. DNA of the CDR3: TGTGCCAGTTGCTGCGCTAGGGGTTCCTACAATGAGCAGTTCTTC.

This clone was recorded a few times. The chain combines TRBV7-2 with TRBJ1-5; TRBD1 might be the D (5 bases). The germline V gene has CDR1 SGHTA and CDR2 FQGNSA. Trimming cost V 3 bases and J 7 bases, with 16 bases left between them. There are 15 residues in the CDR3. CDR3 sequence (DNA): TGTGCCAGCAGCTTTCAGACGGGGGTAGGGCAGCCCCAGCATTTT. Its protein product is CASSFQTGVGQPQHF.

The V gene is TRBV9, the J gene TRBJ1-1; D is undetermined. Trimming removed 3 bases from V and 11 bases from J, with 17 bases in between. CDR1 is SGDLS and CDR2 is YYNGEE in the germline V gene. The CDR3 runs to 13 residues. CDR3 amino acids: CASSADRGGVAFF. The CDR3 DNA follows: TGTGCCAGCAGCGCCGATCGCGGCGGGGTGGCTTTCTTT.

This rearrangement joins TRBV4-1 to TRBJ2-5; TRBD2 agrees at 9 bases. J lost 5 bases, V lost 3 bases, and 7 bases had no gene match. This CDR3 region has 15 residues. CDR1 is MGHRA, CDR2 YSYEKL, per germline. The CDR3 sequence is CASSHMLAGLETQYF. The CDR3, as DNA: TGCGCCAGCAGCCACATGCTAGCGGGATTGGAGACCCAGTACTTC.

The chain employs TRBV6-4 and TRBJ2-3, with D perhaps matching TRBD2 (7 bases). Per the germline V gene, CDR1 is MRHNA and CDR2 is SNTAGT. This CDR3 region has 14 residues. The V and J ends lost 2 bases and 2 bases respectively, with 8 bases between them. The CDR3 loop reads CASSDGGATDTQYF. CDR3 DNA sequence: TGTGCCAGCAGTGACGGGGGGGCCACAGATACGCAGTATTTT.

The rearrangement joins TRBV5-1 to TRBJ1-1, with TRBD1 identical over 7 bases. V shed 0 bases, J shed 7 bases, and the junction held 9 bases outside the gene matches. Germline lookup yields CDR1 SGHRS and CDR2 YFSETQ. The CDR3 totals 15 residues. The CDR3 nucleotides are TGCGCCAGCAGCTTGGTTGCAGGGGGAATGGGTGAAGCTTTCTTT. It translates to CASSLVAGGMGEAFF.

The chain has TRBV5-5 and TRBJ2-7, with D possibly being TRBD1 (5 bases). V gave up 4 bases and J gave up 0 bases, with 14 bases separating them. The CDR3 consists of 15 residues. CDR1 is SGHKS and CDR2 is YYEKEE in the germline V gene (reference sequence). In nucleotides, the CDR3 is TGTGCCAGCAGCCTGGGGCATTCTAGCTCCTACGAGCAGTACTTC. It codes for CASSLGHSSSYEQYF.

In the case of this clone: The CDR3 carries no conserved terminal phenylalanine or tryptophan, so it likely arises from a read error. No DNA is shown, since the ends of the CDR3 on it are uncertain; the CDR3 is the one TCRdb lists. This chain links TRBV7-9 with TRBJ1-1; the DNA was not used to check the table's D call, TRBD1. The CDR3 numbers 12 amino acids, ends counted. Germline V gives CDR1 SEHNR, CDR2 FQNEAQ (reference sequence). This CDR3 reads CASSSGTGGRVL.

The CDR3 DNA reads TGCGCCAGCAGCCAAGTTCCTGGGACAGCAACCTACGAGCAGTACTTC. Its translation is CASSQVPGTATYEQYF. This chain uses TRBV4-3 with TRBJ2-7; 7 bases agree with TRBD1. V dropped 1 base and J dropped 2; count of bases not matched to a gene: 8. Germline CDR1 and CDR2: LGHNA and YSLEER. This CDR3 has 16 residues.

V is TRBV6-2 or TRBV6-3 and J is TRBJ1-2; 9 bases line up with TRBD1. CDR3 length: 13 amino acids. Per the germline V gene, CDR1 is MNHEY and CDR2 is SVGEGT. V lost 4 bases and J lost 4; bases outside the gene matches: 1. The CDR3 DNA reads as TGTGCCAGCAGTTGGACAGGGGCCTATGGCTACACCTTC. Translation: CASSWTGAYGYTF.

V gene TRBV5-6 combines with J gene TRBJ2-3; D might be TRBD2 (6 bases). CDR1 is SGHDT and CDR2 is YYEEEE in the germline V gene. CDR3 size: 16 residues. Trimming cost V 0 bases and J 1 base, with 12 bases left between them. CDR3 bases: TGTGCCAGCAGCTTGGTGGCGGGGATCCGCACAGATACGCAGTATTTT. This codes for CASSLVAGIRTDTQYF.

This clone was detected once. The rearrangement uses TRBV19 and TRBJ1-1; the D is unclear. With 5 bases removed from V and 11 bases from J, the gap between germline ends came to 15 bases. In germline, CDR1 is LNHDA, CDR2 SQIVND (reference sequence). CDR3 length equals 12 residues. CDR3 loop: CASSPGTNWAFF. The CDR3 coding sequence is TGTGCCAGTAGTCCAGGTACGAATTGGGCTTTCTTT.

The chain links TRBV15 to TRBJ2-3; D not resolved. With 1 base removed from V and 6 bases from J, the gap between germline ends came to 11 bases. The CDR3 runs 14 residues. Per germline, CDR1 LNHNV and CDR2 YYDKDF (reference sequence). Here the CDR3 reads CATSRGIESDTQYF. CDR3 nucleotides: TGTGCCACCAGCAGAGGCATAGAATCCGATACGCAGTATTTT.

This clone was observed a single time. The chain has TRBV2 and TRBJ2-7, with TRBD2 identical over 11 bases. The CDR3 is 19 amino acids. J lost 3 bases, V lost 5 bases, and 18 bases had no gene match. Germline-derived CDR1 and CDR2 are SNHLY and FYNNEI. CDR3 nucleotide sequence: TGTGCCAGCAGTTTTAAACTAGCGGGAGACTGGAATAGGGGCTACGAGCAGTACTTC. Translating gives CASSFKLAGDWNRGYEQYF.

CDR3 DNA sequence: TGCGCCAGCAGCTTGAGCGGGGATAGCAATCAGCCCCAGCATTTT. Protein: CASSLSGDSNQPQHF. The chain employs TRBV5-1 and TRBJ1-5, with D unclear. V was pared by 1 base and J by 0 bases, with 8 bases between. The CDR3 is made up of 15 amino acids. Germline V CDR1 and CDR2: SGHRS, YFSETQ.

This chain links TRBV7-3 with TRBJ2-6, with D maybe TRBD1 (5 bases). CDR1 is SGHTA, CDR2 FQGTGA, per germline. This CDR3 contains 15 residues. The V end was cut by 2 bases, the J end by 3 bases, with 8 bases between. Here the CDR3 reads CASSLPGIGANVLTF. The DNA of the CDR3 is TGTGCCAGCAGCTTACCAGGGATTGGGGCCAACGTCCTGACTTTC.

The chain carries TRBV28 and TRBJ2-7, with D hard to call. The V end was cut by 5 bases, the J end by 3 bases, with 11 bases between. CDR3 size: 13 residues. Germline V gene sequence: CDR1 MDHEN, CDR2 SYDVKM. The CDR3 region is CASSPVRIYEQYF. CDR3 coding DNA: TGTGCCAGCAGTCCGGTGCGGATCTACGAGCAGTACTTC.

In this sample, this clone turned up once. This sequence joins TRBV6-4 and TRBJ1-4; a weak D match, TRBD1 (5 bases). This CDR3 contains 14 residues. Trimming stripped 11 bases from V and 2 bases from J, with 15 bases between. Germline V gives CDR1 MRHNA, CDR2 SNTAGT. The CDR3 DNA sequence: TGTGCCCGCGTTGCCGCAGGGACTAATGAAAAACTGTTTTTT. Translating it yields CARVAAGTNEKLFF.

This clone was detected only a few times. The chain joins TRBV4-2 to TRBJ1-5; D ambiguous. Germline V gene sequence: CDR1 LGHNA, CDR2 YNFKEQ. The length of the CDR3 is 14 residues. V lost 2 bases to trimming and J lost 7 bases, with 12 bases between them. The CDR3 DNA reads TGTGCCAGCAGCCAAAACTCTGACTGGCAGCCCCAGCATTTT. Its translation: CASSQNSDWQPQHF.

This chain connects TRBV18 to TRBJ1-2; D not resolved. The CDR3 runs 13 residues. Trimming removed 0 bases from V and 6 bases from J, with 8 bases in between. Per germline, CDR1 KGHSH and CDR2 LQKENI. CDR3 sequence: CASSPPRGDGYTF. CDR3 coding DNA: TGTGCCAGCTCACCACCACGTGGAGATGGCTACACCTTC.

The V gene is TRBV5-4, the J gene TRBJ1-2; possible D gene TRBD1, 5 bases. V shed 9 bases and J shed 3 bases, with 18 bases lying between them. This CDR3 spans 14 amino acids. Germline CDR1 and CDR2: SGHNT and YYREEE (reference sequence). The CDR3 loop is CAITSGESDYGYTF. The CDR3 bases are TGTGCCATCACGTCGGGGGAGTCGGACTATGGCTACACCTTC.

The V and J genes are TRBV5-8 and TRBJ1-3; possibly TRBD1 for D (5 bases). Between the trimmed V and J ends, which lost 3 bases and 0 bases, there was a span of 13 bases. The germline gives CDR1 SGHTS, CDR2 YDEGEE. This CDR3 spans 16 amino acids. In DNA form, the CDR3 reads TGTGCCAGCAGCTCCCAGACAGATCACTCTGGAAACACCATATATTTT. Amino acids: CASSSQTDHSGNTIYF.

The chain recombines TRBV6-5 with TRBJ2-7; D is uncertain. Trimming stripped 6 bases from V and 6 bases from J, with 18 bases between. The CDR3 covers 14 residues. The germline V gene has CDR1 MNHEY and CDR2 SVGAGI. The CDR3 loop reads CASSLRISVSEQYF. CDR3 sequence (DNA): TGTGCCAGCAGCCTGCGAATATCGGTCTCCGAGCAGTACTTC.

The chain combines TRBV12-3 or TRBV12-4 with TRBJ1-1; TRBD1 agrees at 10 bases. This CDR3 has 13 residues. Trimming at V came to 8 bases and at J to 11 bases, leaving 11 bases not matched to a gene. The CDR3 nucleotides are TGTGCCAGCGGACAGGGGGGAAATGGTGTGGCTTTCTTT. Its translation is CASGQGGNGVAFF.

Here the CDR3 reads CASSITHQPQHF. The CDR3 DNA sequence: TGTGCCAGTAGTATTACACATCAGCCCCAGCATTTT. The chain has TRBV19 and TRBJ1-5; D call uncertain. V lost 3 bases and J lost 5, with 5 bases in between. The CDR3 is 12 amino acids. Germline V gene sequence: CDR1 LNHDA, CDR2 SQIVND (reference sequence).